The clone carrying this T cell receptor (beta chain) showed up just a few times. Its antigen is currently unknown. 5'RACE primed from the constant segment yielded TCR alpha and TCR beta cDNA libraries bearing sample barcodes and UMIs. TCRdb reanalysed the 5' RACE reads using MiXCR and keeps one entry per CDR3 protein. This repertoire shows 150,000 to 200,000 distinct CDR3 sequences, roughly 31% found once; its top ten account for around 11%. V was clipped by 4 bases and J by 1 base, with 10 bases between them. This CDR3 spans 14 amino acids. The germline CDR1 and CDR2 sequences are ENHRY and SYGVKD. This sample was taken from a study of T-cell memory formation after mild COVID-19. Background on the study: TCR clusters were largely donor specific. Whole-study results and caveats: A second wave expanding day 15 to 37 was CD4+-biased; contracting clones were balanced. Confirmation of SARS-CoV-2 specificity was lacking for second-wave clones peaking day 37.

Sequenced sample: PBMCs or a T cell subset sorted from them (not recorded which). The chain employs TRBV10-3 and TRBJ2-5, with TRBD2 as a possible D gene (6 bases). The receptor's source is an adult woman who had mild COVID-19 (a few samples of this study predate the infection). Cell type and time point are not known. CDR3 coding DNA: TGTGCCATCAGTGTGGGGGGTCCCCAAGAGACCCAGTACTTC. It is translated as CAISVGGPQETQYF.